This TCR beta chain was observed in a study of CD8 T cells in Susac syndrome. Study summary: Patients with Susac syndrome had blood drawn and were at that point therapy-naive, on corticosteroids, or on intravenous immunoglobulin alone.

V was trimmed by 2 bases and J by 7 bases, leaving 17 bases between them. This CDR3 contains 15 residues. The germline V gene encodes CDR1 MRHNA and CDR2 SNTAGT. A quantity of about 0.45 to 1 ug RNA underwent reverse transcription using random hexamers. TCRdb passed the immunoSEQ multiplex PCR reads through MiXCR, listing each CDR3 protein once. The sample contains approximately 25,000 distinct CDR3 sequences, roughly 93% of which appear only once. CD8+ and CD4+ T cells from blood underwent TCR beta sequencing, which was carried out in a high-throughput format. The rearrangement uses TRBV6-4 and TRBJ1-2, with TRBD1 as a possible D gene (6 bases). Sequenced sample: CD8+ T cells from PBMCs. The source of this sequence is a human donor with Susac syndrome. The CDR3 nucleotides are TGTGCCAGCAGTGACCACCCAACAGGGCTAGGTGGCTACACCTTC. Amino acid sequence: CASSDHPTGLGGYTF.